This TCR beta chain was sequenced for a study of technical replicates of blood from several donors. From germline, CDR1 is SGHNT and CDR2 YYREEE (reference sequence). The CDR3 is 12 amino acids. V lost 2 bases and J lost 5, with 8 bases in between. Here immunoSEQ multiplex PCR was the method, and the copy in TCRdb shows in-frame clones only, minus some. The sample comprises about 81,000 clones, around 95% of which are singletons, and about 0.36% rests with the top ten. The specimen sequenced was T cells isolated from PBMCs. The receptor's source is a human donor in good health. The rearrangement links TRBV5-4 to TRBJ2-7; D remains ambiguous. CDR3 region: CASSLPSDEQYF. In DNA form, the CDR3 reads TGTGCCAGCAGCTTACCCTCGGACGAGCAGTACTTC.